This T cell receptor (beta chain) comes out of a study of identifying expanded T cells in peripheral blood. Collection occurred without any documented infections or immune events in donors. The germline V gene encodes CDR1 SGHDT and CDR2 YYEEEE. The CDR3 runs to 15 residues. V shed 4 bases and J 1 base; nucleotides not matched to a gene: 7. The assay was immunoSEQ multiplex PCR, and TCRdb's table has in-frame clones only and misses some. Of about 130,000 clones listed, 65% to 90% are singletons. The V call is TRBV5-6, the J call TRBJ2-7, with 8 positions matching TRBD2. The TCR comes from a person aged 18 to 70 in good health. Sequencing used blood. CDR3 region: CASSVPGLGSYEQYF. CDR3 bases: TGTGCCAGCAGCGTTCCGGGACTAGGGTCCTACGAGCAGTACTTC.